The clone carrying this TCR beta chain was counted a few times. The V end was cut by 3 bases, the J end by 4 bases, with 8 bases between. The CDR3 covers 13 residues. Germline assignment: CDR1 SGDLS and CDR2 YYNGEE. The data originate from a study of blood T cells in healthy people across ages. Through a sample-barcoded 5' primer and a J-beta primer mix, a second PCR was run for roughly 6 to 11 cycles. Researchers report that a template-switch adaptor with 12 random nucleotides tagged each cDNA molecule. TCRdb itself ran the 5' RACE reads through MiXCR, one entry per CDR3 protein. Among roughly 500,000 distinct CDR3 sequences listed, roughly 29% were seen once.

This TCR was sampled from a woman aged 70-85 years in good health. V and J are TRBV9 and TRBJ1-5; possibly TRBD1 for D (6 bases). The sequenced material came from blood. CDR3 protein: CASSAQGNQPQHF. The CDR3 DNA reads as TGTGCCAGCAGCGCACAGGGAAATCAGCCCCAGCATTTT.